The 6 T cell receptor beta chains reported below all come from one sample, sequenced in a study of T cells in Graves' hyperthyroidism and ophthalmopathy. There were TCR beta CDR3 regions amplified from RNA transcripts. The TCR CDR3 first-round RT-PCR relied on the HTBI primer set. TCRdb re-analysed the multiplex PCR reads in MiXCR, keeping a single row per CDR3 protein. This sample has a few hundred thousand distinct CDR3 sequences, with 13% found just once. Sequencing was done on a sample of blood. These receptor sequences come from a woman younger than 35 with Graves' hyperthyroidism.

This clonotype appeared many times. J is TRBJ2-1 and V is TRBV5-5, with TRBD1 matching over 9 bases. The CDR3 consists of 15 residues. Germline values: CDR1 SGHKS, CDR2 YYEKEE (reference sequence). Unmatched junction bases numbered 8, after V lost 4 bases and J lost 6 bases. The CDR3 is CASSPGQGRSNEQFF. CDR3 DNA: TGTGCCAGCAGCCCGGGACAGGGTAGGAGCAATGAGCAGTTCTTC.

This clonotype appeared a single time. CDR3 sequence reads: CASSVERGTIYF. CDR3 coding DNA: TGTGCCAGCAGCGTAGAGAGAGGCACCATATATTTT. The chain is built from TRBV9 and TRBJ1-3; D uncertain. The V end lost 0 bases, the J end lost 9 bases, and 7 bases lay between the germline ends. This CDR3 has 12 residues. The germline gives CDR1 SGDLS, CDR2 YYNGEE.

This clonotype was counted many times. The CDR3 sequence: CATWLASGARGTQYF. CDR3 nucleotide sequence: TGTGCCACCTGGTTGGCTAGCGGGGCACGGGGGACCCAGTACTTC. The rearrangement uses TRBV6-1 and TRBJ2-5; the match to TRBD2 covers 9 bases. Germline loops: CDR1 MNHNS, CDR2 SASEGT. J was trimmed by 7 bases and V by 10 bases; bases with no gene match: 16. The CDR3 spans 15 residues.

This clonotype was seen at least ten times. The rearrangement joins TRBV28 to TRBJ2-7; D may be TRBD2 (6 bases). The CDR3 runs 20 residues. The ends were cut back, 5 bases at V and 2 bases at J, with 31 bases in the middle. In germline, CDR1 is MDHEN, CDR2 SYDVKM. The CDR3 is CASSLIHRGGARVRTYEQYF. The CDR3 region has the DNA TGTGCCAGCAGTCTAATTCACCGGGGAGGAGCCCGGGTGAGGACCTACGAGCAGTACTTC.

This clonotype was seen repeatedly, ten times or more. This rearrangement joins TRBV20-1 to TRBJ1-2; D remains unclear. Trimming took off 3 bases at V and 2 bases at J, with 7 bases between the two ends. The germline V gene encodes CDR1 DFQATT and CDR2 SNEGSKA (reference sequence). The CDR3 loop spans 12 amino acids. The CDR3: CSASAQNYGYTF. The CDR3 nucleotides are TGCAGTGCTAGTGCTCAGAACTATGGCTACACCTTC.

Ten or more counts support this clonotype. The gene calls are TRBV7-2 and TRBJ2-3, with TRBD2 matching over 7 bases. With V trimmed by 1 base and J by 0 bases, 7 bases remained unmatched. This CDR3 has 17 amino acids. The germline V gene has CDR1 SGHTA and CDR2 FQGNSA. The CDR3, as DNA: TGTGCCAGCAGCTTAGTCGTCGTGGGAGGGAGCACAGATACGCAGTATTTT. Translated, it gives CASSLVVVGGSTDTQYF.